This T cell receptor (beta chain) is drawn from a study of cytomegalovirus exposure and HLA in healthy donors. This CDR3 comprises 14 residues. CDR1 is MNHEY and CDR2 is SVGAGI in the germline V gene. Between the trimmed V and J ends, which lost 0 bases and 6 bases, there was a span of 9 bases. Vbeta (60) and Jbeta (13) primers were used in the PCR. Method: immunoSEQ multiplex PCR; TCRdb's copy keeps in-frame clones and lacks some. The sample shows roughly 100,000 clones, approximately 80% of them seen only once. This sequence was found in a man in his thirties or forties in good health and CMV-seropositive. What was sequenced was PBMCs. V is TRBV6-5 and J is TRBJ2-1; D may be TRBD2 (5 bases). CDR3 in amino acids: CASSYSTNRNEQFF. The CDR3 region has the DNA TGTGCCAGCAGTTACTCGACTAATCGCAATGAGCAGTTCTTC.